This T cell receptor beta chain was identified during a study of T cell responses to AZD1222 COVID-19 vaccine. J lost 11 bases, V lost 3 bases, and 9 bases had no gene match. The CDR3 is 13 amino acids. The germline V gene has CDR1 SGHNT and CDR2 YENEEA. Measured with immunoSEQ multiplex PCR; TCRdb has only the in-frame clones, and not every one. The table shows 30,000 to 35,000 clones, with approximately 80% occurring only once. The TCR comes from an adult who received the AZD1222 COVID-19 vaccine. This rearrangement joins TRBV11-3 to TRBJ1-1; TRBD1 aligns across 7 bases. The source was peripheral blood, collected 28 days after the second AZD1222 dose. The CDR3 loop is CASSLETGSRAFF. CDR3 sequence (DNA): TGTGCCAGCAGCTTGGAGACAGGGTCGAGGGCTTTCTTT. The whole variable domain, filled in from reference TRBV11-3 and TRBJ1-1, reads EAGVVQSPRYKIIEKKQPVAFWCNPISGHNTLYWYLQNLGQGPELLIRYENEEAVDDSQLPKDRFSAERLKGVDSTLKIQPAELGDSAVYLCASSLETGSRAFFGQGTRLTVV.